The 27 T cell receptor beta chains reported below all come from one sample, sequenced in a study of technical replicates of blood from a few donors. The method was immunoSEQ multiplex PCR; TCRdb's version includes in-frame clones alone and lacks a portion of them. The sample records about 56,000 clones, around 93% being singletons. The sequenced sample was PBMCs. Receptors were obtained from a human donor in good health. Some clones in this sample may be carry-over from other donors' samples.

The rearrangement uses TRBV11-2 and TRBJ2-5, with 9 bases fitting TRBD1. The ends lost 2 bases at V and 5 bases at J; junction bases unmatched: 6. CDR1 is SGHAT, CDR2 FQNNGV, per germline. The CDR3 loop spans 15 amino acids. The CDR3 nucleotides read TGTGCCAGCAGCTTAACGGGACAGGGCGGGGAGACCCAGTACTTC. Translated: CASSLTGQGGETQYF.

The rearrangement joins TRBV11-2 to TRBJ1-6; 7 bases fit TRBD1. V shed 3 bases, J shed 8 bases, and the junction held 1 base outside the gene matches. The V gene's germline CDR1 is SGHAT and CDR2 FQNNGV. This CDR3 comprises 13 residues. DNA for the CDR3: TGTGCCAGCAGCTTTACAGGGGATTCACCCCTCCACTTT. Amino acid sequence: CASSFTGDSPLHF.

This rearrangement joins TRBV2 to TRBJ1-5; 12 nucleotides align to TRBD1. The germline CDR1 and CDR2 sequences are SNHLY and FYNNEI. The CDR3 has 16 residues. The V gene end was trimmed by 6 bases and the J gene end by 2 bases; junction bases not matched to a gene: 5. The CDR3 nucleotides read TGTGCCAGCAGGGGACAGGGGGCTGGAGGCAATCAGCCCCAGCATTTT. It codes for CASRGQGAGGNQPQHF. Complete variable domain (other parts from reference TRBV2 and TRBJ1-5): EPEVTQTPSHQVTQMGQEVILRCVPISNHLYFYWYRQILGQKVEFLVSFYNNEISEKSEIFDDQFSVERPDGSNFTLKIRSTKLEDSAMYFCASRGQGAGGNQPQHFGDGTRLSIL.

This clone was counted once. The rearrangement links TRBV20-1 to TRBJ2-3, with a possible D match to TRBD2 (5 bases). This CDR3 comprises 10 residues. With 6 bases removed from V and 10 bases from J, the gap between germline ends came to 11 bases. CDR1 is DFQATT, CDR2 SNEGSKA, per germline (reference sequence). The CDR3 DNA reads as TGCAGTGCCGGGGATGGGGCGCAGTATTTT. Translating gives CSAGDGAQYF.

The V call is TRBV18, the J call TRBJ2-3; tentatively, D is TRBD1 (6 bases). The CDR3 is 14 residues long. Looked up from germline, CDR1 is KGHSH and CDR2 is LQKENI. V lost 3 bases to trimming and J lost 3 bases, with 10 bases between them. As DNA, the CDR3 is TGTGCCAGCTCACCTCGGACAGCAACAGATACGCAGTATTTT. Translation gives CASSPRTATDTQYF.

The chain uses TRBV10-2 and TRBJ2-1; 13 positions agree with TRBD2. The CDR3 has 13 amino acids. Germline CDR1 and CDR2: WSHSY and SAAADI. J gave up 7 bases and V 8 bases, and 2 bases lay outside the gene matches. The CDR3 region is CASGLAGENEQFF. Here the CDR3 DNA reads TGCGCCAGCGGACTAGCGGGAGAAAATGAGCAGTTCTTC.

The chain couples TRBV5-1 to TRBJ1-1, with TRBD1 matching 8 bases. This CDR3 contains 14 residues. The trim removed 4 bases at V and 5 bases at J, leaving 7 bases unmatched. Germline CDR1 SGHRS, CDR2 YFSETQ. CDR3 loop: CASSITGGRTEAFF. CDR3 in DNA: TGCGCCAGCAGCATTACAGGGGGTCGGACTGAAGCTTTCTTT.

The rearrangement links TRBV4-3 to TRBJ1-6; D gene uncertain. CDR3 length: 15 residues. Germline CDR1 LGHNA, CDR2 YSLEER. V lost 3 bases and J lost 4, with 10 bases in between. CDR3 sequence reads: CASSHKERYNSPLHF. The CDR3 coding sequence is TGCGCCAGCAGCCATAAAGAGCGATATAATTCACCCCTCCACTTT.

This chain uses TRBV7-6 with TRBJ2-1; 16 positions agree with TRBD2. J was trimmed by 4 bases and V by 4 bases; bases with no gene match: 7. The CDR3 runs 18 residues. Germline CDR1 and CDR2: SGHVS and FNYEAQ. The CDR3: CASSSPGTSGGGYNEQFF. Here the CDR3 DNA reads TGTGCCAGCAGCTCTCCCGGGACTAGCGGGGGGGGGTACAATGAGCAGTTCTTC.

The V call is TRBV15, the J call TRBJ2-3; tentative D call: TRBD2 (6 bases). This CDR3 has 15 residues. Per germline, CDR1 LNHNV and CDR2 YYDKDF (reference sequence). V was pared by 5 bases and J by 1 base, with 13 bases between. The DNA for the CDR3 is TGTGCCACCAGCGACGGGACTCTTCGCACAGATACGCAGTATTTT. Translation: CATSDGTLRTDTQYF. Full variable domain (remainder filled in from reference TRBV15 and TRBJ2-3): DAMVIQNPRYQVTQFGKPVTLSCSQTLNHNVMYWYQQKSSQAPKLLFHYYDKDFNNEADTPDNFQSRRPNTSFCFLDIRSPGLGDTAMYLCATSDGTLRTDTQYFGPGTRLTVL.

The CDR3 DNA reads as TGTGCCAGCAGCTTAAGCCCCGGCGGAACGGGTCGGAACGGGGAGCTGTTTTTT. It specifies CASSLSPGGTGRNGELFF. The chain carries TRBV7-2 and TRBJ2-2; D not resolved. Per germline, CDR1 SGHTA and CDR2 FQGNSA. This CDR3 spans 18 amino acids. Between the trimmed V and J ends, which lost 2 bases and 7 bases, there was a span of 23 bases.

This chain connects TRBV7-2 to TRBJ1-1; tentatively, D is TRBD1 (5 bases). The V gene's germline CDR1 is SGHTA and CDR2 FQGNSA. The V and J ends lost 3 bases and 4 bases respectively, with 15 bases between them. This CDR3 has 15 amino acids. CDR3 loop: CASSFSGNIGTEAFF. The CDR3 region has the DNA TGTGCCAGCAGCTTCTCAGGGAATATAGGCACTGAAGCTTTCTTT.

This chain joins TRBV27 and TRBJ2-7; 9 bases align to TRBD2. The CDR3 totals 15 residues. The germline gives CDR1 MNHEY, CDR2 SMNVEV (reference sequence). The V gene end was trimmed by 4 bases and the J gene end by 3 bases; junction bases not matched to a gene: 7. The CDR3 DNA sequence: TGTGCCAGCAGTTCGAAGCGGGGGGCCATCTACGAGCAGTACTTC. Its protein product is CASSSKRGAIYEQYF.

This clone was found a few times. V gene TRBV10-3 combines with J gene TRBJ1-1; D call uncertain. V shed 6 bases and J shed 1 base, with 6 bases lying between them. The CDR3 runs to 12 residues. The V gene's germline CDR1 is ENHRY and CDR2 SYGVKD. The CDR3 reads CAIRRANTEAFF. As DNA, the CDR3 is TGTGCCATCAGGCGGGCGAACACTGAAGCTTTCTTT.

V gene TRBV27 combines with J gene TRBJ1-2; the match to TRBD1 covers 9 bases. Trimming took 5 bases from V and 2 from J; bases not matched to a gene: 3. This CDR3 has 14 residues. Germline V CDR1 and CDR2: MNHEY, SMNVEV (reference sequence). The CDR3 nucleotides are TGTGCCAGCAGTGCCGACAGGGGGAACTATGGCTACACCTTC. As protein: CASSADRGNYGYTF.

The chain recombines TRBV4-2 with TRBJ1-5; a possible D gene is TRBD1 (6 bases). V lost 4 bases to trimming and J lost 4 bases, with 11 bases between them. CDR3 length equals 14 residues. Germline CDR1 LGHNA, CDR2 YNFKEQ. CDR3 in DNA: TGTGCCAGCAGCCGAACAGGGATTAATCAGCCCCAGCATTTT. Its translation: CASSRTGINQPQHF.

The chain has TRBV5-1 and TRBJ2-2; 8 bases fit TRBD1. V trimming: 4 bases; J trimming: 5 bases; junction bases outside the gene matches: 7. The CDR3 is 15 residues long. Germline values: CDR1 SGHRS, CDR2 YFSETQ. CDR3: CASSQDRARTGELFF. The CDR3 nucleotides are TGCGCCAGCAGCCAGGACAGGGCGAGGACCGGGGAGCTGTTTTTT.

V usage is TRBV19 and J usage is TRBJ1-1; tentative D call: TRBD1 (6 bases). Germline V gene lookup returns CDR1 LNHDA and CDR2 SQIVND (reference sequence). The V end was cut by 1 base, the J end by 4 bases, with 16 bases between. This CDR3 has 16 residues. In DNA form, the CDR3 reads TGTGCCAGTAGTATAGCGGGGGGCGCCAGCTTCACTGAAGCTTTCTTT. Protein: CASSIAGGASFTEAFF.

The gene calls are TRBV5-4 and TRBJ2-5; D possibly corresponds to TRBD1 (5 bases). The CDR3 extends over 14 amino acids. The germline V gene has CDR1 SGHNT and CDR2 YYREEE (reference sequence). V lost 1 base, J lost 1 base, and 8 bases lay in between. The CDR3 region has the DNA TGTGCCAGCAGCTTGACAGGTTCCCAAGAGACCCAGTACTTC. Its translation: CASSLTGSQETQYF.

The CDR3 region is CASSLVGENTEAFF. CDR3 sequence (DNA): TGCGCCAGCAGCTTGGTAGGGGAAAACACTGAAGCTTTCTTT. The rearrangement links TRBV5-1 to TRBJ1-1; TRBD1 might be the D (5 bases). Trimming took off 0 bases at V and 2 bases at J, with 8 bases between the two ends. Germline-derived CDR1 and CDR2 are SGHRS and YFSETQ. CDR3 length equals 14 residues.

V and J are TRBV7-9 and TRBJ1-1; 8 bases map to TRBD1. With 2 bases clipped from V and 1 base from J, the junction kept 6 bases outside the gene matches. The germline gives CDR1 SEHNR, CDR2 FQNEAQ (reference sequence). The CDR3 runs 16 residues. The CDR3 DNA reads TGTGCCAGCAGCTTAAGGACAGGGCTGGCGAACACTGAAGCTTTCTTT. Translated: CASSLRTGLANTEAFF.

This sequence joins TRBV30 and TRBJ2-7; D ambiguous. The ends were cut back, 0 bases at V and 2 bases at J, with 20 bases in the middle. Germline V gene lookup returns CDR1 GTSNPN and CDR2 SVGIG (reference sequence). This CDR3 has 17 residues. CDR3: CAWSVTNFVLEAYEQYF. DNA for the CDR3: TGTGCCTGGAGTGTAACGAATTTTGTTTTAGAAGCCTACGAGCAGTACTTC.

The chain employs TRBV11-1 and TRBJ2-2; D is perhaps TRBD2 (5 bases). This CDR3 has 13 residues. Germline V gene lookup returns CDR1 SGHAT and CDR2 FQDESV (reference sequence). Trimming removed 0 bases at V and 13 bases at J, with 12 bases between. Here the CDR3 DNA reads TGTGCCAGCAGCTTAGCACGGTCCGCGGGGCTGTTTTTT. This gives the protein CASSLARSAGLFF.

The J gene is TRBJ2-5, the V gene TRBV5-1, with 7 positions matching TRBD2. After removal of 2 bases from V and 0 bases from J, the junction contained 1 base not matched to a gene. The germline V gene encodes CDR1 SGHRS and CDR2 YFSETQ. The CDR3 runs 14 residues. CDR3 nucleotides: TGCGCCAGCAGCTTCGGGACTAACCAAGAGACCCAGTACTTC. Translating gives CASSFGTNQETQYF.

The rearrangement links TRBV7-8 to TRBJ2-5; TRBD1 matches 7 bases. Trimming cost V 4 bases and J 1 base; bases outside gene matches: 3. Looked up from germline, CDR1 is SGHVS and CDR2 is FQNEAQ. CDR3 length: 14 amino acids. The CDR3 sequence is CASSSRTGQETQYF. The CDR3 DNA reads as TGTGCCAGCAGCTCAAGGACAGGCCAAGAGACCCAGTACTTC.

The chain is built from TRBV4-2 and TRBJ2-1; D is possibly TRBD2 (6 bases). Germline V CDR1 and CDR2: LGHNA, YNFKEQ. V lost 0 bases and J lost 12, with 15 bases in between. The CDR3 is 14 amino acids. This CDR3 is CASSQEPDAGRQFF. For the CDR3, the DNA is TGTGCCAGCAGCCAAGAACCGGACGCGGGAAGGCAGTTCTTC.

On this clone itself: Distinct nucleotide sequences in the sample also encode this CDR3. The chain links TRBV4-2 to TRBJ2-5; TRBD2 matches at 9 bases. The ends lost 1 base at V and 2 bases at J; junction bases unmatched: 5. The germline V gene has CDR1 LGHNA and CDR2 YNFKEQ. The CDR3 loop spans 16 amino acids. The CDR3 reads CASSQGAGGPQETQYF. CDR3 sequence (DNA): TGTGCCAGCAGCCAAGGAGCGGGGGGCCCTCAAGAGACCCAGTACTTC.